This TCR beta chain was identified during a study of cytomegalovirus exposure and HLA in healthy donors. Sequenced by immunoSEQ multiplex PCR; TCRdb stores in-frame clones only, minus some. Here the sample spans around 260,000 clones, 90% being singletons. As concerns this clone: What it binds is not known.

The donors were members of the approximately 120-subject validation cohort (separate from the roughly 700-subject first cohort). The study, taken as a whole, reports: Among the CMV-associated chains, three were confirmed in vitro as specific for CMV antigens. High specificity and sensitivity for cytomegalovirus status were reported for the classifier. Most TCR sequences were rare, but some public TCRs occurred in many donors.

Trimming cost V 1 base and J 1 base; bases outside gene matches: 9. Germline values: CDR1 KGHSH, CDR2 LQKENI. The CDR3 spans 18 residues. Material: PBMCs. This TCR was sampled from a woman in her 30s in good health and CMV-seronegative. V is TRBV18 and J is TRBJ1-3, with 8 nucleotides matching TRBD1. The chain's CDR3 is CASSPQETGAISGNTIYF. CDR3 in DNA: TGTGCCAGCTCACCACAAGAGACAGGGGCTATTTCTGGAAACACCATATATTTT.